The 15 T cell receptor beta chains in this list originate from one sample, sequenced in a study of blood T cell repertoires in COVID-19. Some clones are missing from TCRdb's copy, which holds only in-frame ones; the method was immunoSEQ multiplex PCR. Of about 76,000 clones listed, about 85% are singletons. The specimen sequenced was peripheral blood. These receptors were obtained from a man aged 55 to 70 with COVID-19, enrolled during active disease.

The V and J genes are TRBV2 and TRBJ2-1; 11 bases are a match to TRBD2. CDR1 SNHLY and CDR2 FYNNEI come from the germline V gene. There are 14 residues in the CDR3. Germline trimming cut 9 bases from V and 5 bases from J; bases unmatched to any gene: 6. The CDR3, as DNA: TGTGCCAGACTGGGACTAGCGGAGAACAATGAGCAGTTCTTC. It translates to CARLGLAENNEQFF.

The CDR3 DNA reads as TGTGCCTGGGGAACCTTAGCGGGAGGGGGGGCCCAGTACTTC. Protein product: CAWGTLAGGGAQYF. J is TRBJ2-5 and V is TRBV30; 11 bases align to TRBD2. Germline CDR1 is GTSNPN and CDR2 is SVGIG (reference sequence). The CDR3 covers 14 residues. Trimming at V came to 5 bases and at J to 9 bases, leaving 11 bases not matched to a gene.

About this clone: Other DNA sequences from this sample encode an identical CDR3 as well. The CDR3, as DNA: TGCAGCGTGGTGGGGACAGATAGCAATCAGCCCCAGCATTTT. Its protein product is CSVVGTDSNQPQHF. This chain links TRBV29-1 with TRBJ1-5; TRBD1 matches 7 bases. The CDR3 runs to 14 residues. Germline CDR1 reads SQVTM; CDR2 reads ANQGSEA. The V gene end was trimmed by 6 bases and the J gene end by 0 bases; junction bases not matched to a gene: 5.

The chain carries TRBV29-1 and TRBJ2-5, with TRBD2 identical over 16 bases. Germline assignment: CDR1 SQVTM and CDR2 ANQGSEA. The V gene end was trimmed by 4 bases and the J gene end by 4 bases; junction bases not matched to a gene: 6. The CDR3 is 16 residues long. In DNA form, the CDR3 reads TGCAGCGTTGTGGGACTAGCGGGAGGGTTGGGAGAGACCCAGTACTTC. Its translation: CSVVGLAGGLGETQYF.

CDR3 DNA: TGTGCCAGTAGTTCCGGGGGGGGTGAAAAACTGTTTTTT. Residues: CASSSGGGEKLFF. The chain uses TRBV19 and TRBJ1-4; a possible D gene is TRBD1 (5 bases). CDR1 is LNHDA, CDR2 SQIVND, per germline (reference sequence). V lost 5 bases, J lost 7 bases, and 11 bases lay in between. This CDR3 has 13 amino acids.

The CDR3 sequence: CAIGGSPETGELFF. In DNA form, the CDR3 reads TGTGCCATCGGGGGGTCCCCTGAGACCGGGGAGCTGTTTTTT. The chain joins TRBV10-3 to TRBJ2-2; TRBD2 is a possible D gene (6 bases). Germline loops: CDR1 ENHRY, CDR2 SYGVKD. CDR3 length: 14 residues. Between the trimmed V and J ends, which lost 8 bases and 5 bases, there was a span of 15 bases.

The chain combines TRBV28 with TRBJ2-7; perhaps TRBD2 as D (5 bases). The V gene lost 3 bases and the J gene lost 0 bases, with 9 bases spanning the gap. The V gene's germline CDR1 is MDHEN and CDR2 SYDVKM. The CDR3 is 14 residues long. The CDR3 region has the DNA TGTGCCAGCAGTTTCAGCGGCAACTCCTACGAGCAGTACTTC. Protein sequence: CASSFSGNSYEQYF.

The J gene is TRBJ2-3, the V gene TRBV5-4, with TRBD1 matching over 7 bases. The V segment lost 9 bases and the J segment 4 bases; nucleotides outside the gene matches: 17. CDR1 is SGHNT, CDR2 YYREEE, per germline (reference sequence). This CDR3 region has 16 residues. The CDR3 loop reads CAIKSTGKGKSDTQYF. The DNA for the CDR3 is TGTGCCATCAAATCGACAGGGAAGGGTAAATCAGATACGCAGTATTTT.

The genes are TRBV6-5 and TRBJ1-2; 7 bases match TRBD1. This CDR3 is built from 14 residues. Looked up from germline, CDR1 is MNHEY and CDR2 is SVGAGI. After removal of 10 bases from V and 3 bases from J, the junction contained 11 bases not matched to a gene. CDR3 DNA: TGTGCCACCAGGACTACCGGGACAGACTATGGCTACACCTTC. This encodes CATRTTGTDYGYTF.

The chain joins TRBV4-1 to TRBJ1-2, with a tentative D call TRBD1 (5 bases). This CDR3 is 14 amino acids long. Between the trimmed V and J ends, which lost 4 bases and 7 bases, there was a span of 16 bases. CDR1 is MGHRA, CDR2 YSYEKL, per germline. CDR3 residues: CASSLTWGQGGYTF. CDR3 DNA: TGCGCCAGCAGCCTCACTTGGGGCCAGGGTGGCTACACCTTC.

The rearrangement joins TRBV9 to TRBJ2-7; 9 nucleotides match TRBD1. This CDR3 region has 14 residues. The junction had 6 bases not matched to a gene; V was cut back by 4 bases and J by 4 bases. CDR1 is SGDLS and CDR2 is YYNGEE in the germline V gene. CDR3 DNA: TGTGCCAGCAGCTTCGGGACAGGGTTATACGAGCAGTACTTC. This encodes CASSFGTGLYEQYF.

The V gene is TRBV7-2, the J gene TRBJ1-2, with D hard to call. V lost 1 base, J lost 8 bases, and 14 bases lay in between. The CDR3 length is 14 residues. Germline CDR1 reads SGHTA; CDR2 reads FQGNSA. The CDR3 loop reads CASSLGEGTIGYTF. Written as DNA, the CDR3 is TGTGCCAGCAGCTTAGGGGAGGGCACTATCGGCTACACCTTC. Variable domain in full (rest from reference TRBV7-2 and TRBJ1-2): GAGVSQSPSNKVTEKGKDVELRCDPISGHTALYWYRQSLGQGLEFLIYFQGNSAPDKSGLPSDRFSAERTGGSVSTLTIQRTQQEDSAVYLCASSLGEGTIGYTFGSGTRLTVV.

The chain is built from TRBV6-5 and TRBJ1-1; 8 bases are a match to TRBD1. CDR1 and CDR2 (germline): MNHEY, SVGAGI. CDR3 length equals 13 residues. J was trimmed by 1 base and V by 6 bases; bases with no gene match: 1. The CDR3 sequence: CASRGQENTEAFF. As DNA, the CDR3 is TGTGCCAGCAGGGGACAGGAGAACACTGAAGCTTTCTTT.

The CDR3 bases are TGTGCCAGCAGACAGGGAGAATTATATCAGCCCCAGCATTTT. Translation: CASRQGELYQPQHF. The rearrangement uses TRBV2 and TRBJ1-5; perhaps TRBD1 as D (6 bases). Per the germline V gene, CDR1 is SNHLY and CDR2 is FYNNEI. V was pared by 6 bases and J by 5 bases, with 14 bases between. This CDR3 contains 14 residues.

The chain carries TRBV20-1 and TRBJ2-3; weak D call: TRBD2 (5 bases). Trimming left V 3 bases short and J 7 bases short, with 8 bases between. This CDR3 has 11 residues. Germline V lookup: CDR1 DFQATT, CDR2 SNEGSKA (reference sequence). CDR3 in amino acids: CSARDGNTQYF. Written as DNA, the CDR3 is TGCAGTGCTAGGGACGGGAATACGCAGTATTTT.